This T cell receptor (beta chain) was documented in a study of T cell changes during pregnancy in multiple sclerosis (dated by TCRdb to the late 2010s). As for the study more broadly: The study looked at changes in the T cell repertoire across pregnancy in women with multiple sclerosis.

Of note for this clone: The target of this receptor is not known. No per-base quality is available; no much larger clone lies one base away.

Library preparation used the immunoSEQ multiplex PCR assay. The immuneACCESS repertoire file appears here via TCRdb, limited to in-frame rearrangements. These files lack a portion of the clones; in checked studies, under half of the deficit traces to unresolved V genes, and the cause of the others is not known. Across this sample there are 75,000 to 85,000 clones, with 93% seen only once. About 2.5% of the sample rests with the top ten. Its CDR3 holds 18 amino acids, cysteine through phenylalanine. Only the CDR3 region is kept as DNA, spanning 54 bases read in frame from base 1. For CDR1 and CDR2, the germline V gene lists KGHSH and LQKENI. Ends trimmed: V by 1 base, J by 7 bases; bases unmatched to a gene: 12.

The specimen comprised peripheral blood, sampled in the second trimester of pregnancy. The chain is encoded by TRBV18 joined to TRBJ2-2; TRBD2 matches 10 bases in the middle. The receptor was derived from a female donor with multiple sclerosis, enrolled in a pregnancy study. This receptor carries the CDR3 CASSPLSSGSVSGGELFF. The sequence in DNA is TGTGCCAGCTCACCACTCTCTAGCGGGAGTGTTAGTGGCGGGGAGCTGTTTTTT.